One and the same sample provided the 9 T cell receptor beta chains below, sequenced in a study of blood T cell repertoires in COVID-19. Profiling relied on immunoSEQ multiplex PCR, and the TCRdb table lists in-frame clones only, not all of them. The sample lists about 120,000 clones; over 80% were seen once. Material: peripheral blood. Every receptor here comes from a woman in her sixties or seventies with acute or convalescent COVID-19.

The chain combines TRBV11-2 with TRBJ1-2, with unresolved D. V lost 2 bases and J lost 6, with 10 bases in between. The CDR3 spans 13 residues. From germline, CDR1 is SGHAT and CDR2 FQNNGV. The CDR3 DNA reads TGTGCCAGCAGCTTATCAGAGGGTCATGGCTACACCTTC. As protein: CASSLSEGHGYTF. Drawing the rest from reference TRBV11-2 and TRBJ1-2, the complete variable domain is EAGVAQSPRYKIIEKRQSVAFWCNPISGHATLYWYQQILGQGPKLLIQFQNNGVVDDSQLPKDRFSAERLKGVDSTLKIQPAKLEDSAVYLCASSLSEGHGYTFGSGTRLTVV.

The CDR3 loop reads CASSRIEGQRNEKLFF. DNA of the CDR3: TGCGCCAGCAGCCGGATTGAAGGACAGCGTAATGAAAAACTGTTTTTT. The V call is TRBV4-1, the J call TRBJ1-4; the D gene is possibly TRBD1 (6 bases). This CDR3 comprises 16 residues. V lost 4 bases, J lost 4 bases, and 16 bases lay in between. CDR1 and CDR2 (germline): MGHRA, YSYEKL.

CDR3 residues: CASSIASFSGGAGQETQYF. For the CDR3, the DNA is TGTGCCAGTAGTATAGCCTCCTTTAGCGGGGGGGCAGGCCAAGAGACCCAGTACTTC. This chain uses TRBV19 with TRBJ2-5; 11 bases fit TRBD2. The germline V gene has CDR1 LNHDA and CDR2 SQIVND (reference sequence). Trimming removed 1 base from V and 1 base from J; junction bases left unmatched: 11. This CDR3 is 19 amino acids long.

This CDR3 is CASSARAGVETQYF. The DNA for the CDR3 is TGTGCCAGCAGCGCCAGGGCGGGGGTCGAGACCCAGTACTTC. The chain is built from TRBV9 and TRBJ2-5, with 7 nucleotides matching TRBD2. Germline loops: CDR1 SGDLS, CDR2 YYNGEE. The trim removed 3 bases at V and 5 bases at J, leaving 7 bases unmatched. The CDR3 loop spans 14 amino acids.

The CDR3: CAWKRQVNTEAFF. DNA for the CDR3: TGTGCCTGGAAGCGGCAAGTGAACACTGAAGCTTTCTTT. The gene calls are TRBV30 and TRBJ1-1, with no clear D. Per the germline V gene, CDR1 is GTSNPN and CDR2 is SVGIG (reference sequence). Trimming took off 4 bases at V and 0 bases at J, with 9 bases between the two ends. The CDR3 runs to 13 residues.

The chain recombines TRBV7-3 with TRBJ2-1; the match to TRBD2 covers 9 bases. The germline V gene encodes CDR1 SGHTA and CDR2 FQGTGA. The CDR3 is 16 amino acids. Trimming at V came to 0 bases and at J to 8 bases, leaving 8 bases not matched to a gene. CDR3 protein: CASSLTSAGGGHEQFF. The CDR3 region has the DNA TGTGCCAGCAGCTTAACCTCAGCGGGGGGCGGTCATGAGCAGTTCTTC.

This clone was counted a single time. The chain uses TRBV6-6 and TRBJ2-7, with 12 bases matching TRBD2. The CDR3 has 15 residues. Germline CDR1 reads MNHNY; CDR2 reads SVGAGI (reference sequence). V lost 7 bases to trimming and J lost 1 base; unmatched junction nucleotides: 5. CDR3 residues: CASTPGLAGSYEQYF. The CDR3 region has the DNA TGTGCCAGCACCCCCGGACTAGCGGGATCCTACGAGCAGTACTTC.

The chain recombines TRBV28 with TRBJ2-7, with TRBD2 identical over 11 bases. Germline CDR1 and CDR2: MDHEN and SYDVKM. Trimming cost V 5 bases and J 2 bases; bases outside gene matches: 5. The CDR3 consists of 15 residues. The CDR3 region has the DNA TGTGCCAGCAGTCGTCTAGCGGGAGGTCCCTACGAGCAGTACTTC. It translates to CASSRLAGGPYEQYF.

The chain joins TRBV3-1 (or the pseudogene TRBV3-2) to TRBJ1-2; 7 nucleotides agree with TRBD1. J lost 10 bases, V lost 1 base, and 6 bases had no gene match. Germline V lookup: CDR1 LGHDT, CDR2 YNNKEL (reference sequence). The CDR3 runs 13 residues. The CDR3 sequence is CASSQGGGDIYTF. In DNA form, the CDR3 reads TGTGCCAGCAGCCAAGGAGGGGGCGATATCTACACCTTC.